This T cell receptor beta chain was found in a study of T-cell reconstitution after alpha-beta-depleted transplantation in children. A library of TCRbeta sequences, prepared with unique molecular identifiers, was generated. TCRdb analysed the PCR reads with MiXCR anew, one entry per CDR3 protein. The sample includes about 360,000 distinct CDR3 sequences, 13% of them seen just once. The germline V gene encodes CDR1 MDHEN and CDR2 SYDVKM. The CDR3 is 11 amino acids. Of note for this clonotype: Its ends do not fully match the called genes, so a read error is possible.

The material sequenced was PBMCs, taken from the stem cell graft. The clonotype originates from a human donor who donated a stem cell graft to a child with Fanconi anemia. The chain is built from TRBV28 and TRBJ1-4, with a weak D call TRBD1 (6 bases). The CDR3 region is CASSVFGQSYW. Written as DNA, the CDR3 is TGTGCCAGCAGTGTTTTTGGACAGTCCTATTGG.